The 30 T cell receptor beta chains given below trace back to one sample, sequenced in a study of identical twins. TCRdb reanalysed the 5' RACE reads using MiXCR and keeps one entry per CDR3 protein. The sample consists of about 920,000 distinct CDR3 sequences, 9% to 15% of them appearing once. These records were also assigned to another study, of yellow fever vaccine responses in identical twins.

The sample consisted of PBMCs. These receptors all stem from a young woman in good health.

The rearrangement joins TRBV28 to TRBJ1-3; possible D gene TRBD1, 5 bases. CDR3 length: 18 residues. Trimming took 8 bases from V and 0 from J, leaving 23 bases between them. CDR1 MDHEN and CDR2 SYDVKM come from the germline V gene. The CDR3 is CASPPPTGTVFSGNTIYF. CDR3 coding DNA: TGTGCCAGCCCCCCGCCAACCGGGACTGTCTTCTCTGGAAACACCATATATTTT.

The CDR3 region has the DNA TGTGCCAGCAGTTTAGGTAGCGGGGCCCCCGGAGATGAGCAGTTCTTC. It yields the protein CASSLGSGAPGDEQFF. The chain employs TRBV28 and TRBJ2-1, with 8 bases identical to TRBD2. The CDR3 has 16 residues. V trimming: 2 bases; J trimming: 8 bases; junction bases outside the gene matches: 11. In germline, CDR1 is MDHEN, CDR2 SYDVKM.

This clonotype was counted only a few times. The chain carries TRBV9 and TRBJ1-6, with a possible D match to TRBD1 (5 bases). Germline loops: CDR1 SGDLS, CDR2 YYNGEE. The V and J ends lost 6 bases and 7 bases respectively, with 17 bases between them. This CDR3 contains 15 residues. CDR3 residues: CASTPTRDQNSPLHF. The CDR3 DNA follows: TGTGCCAGCACCCCCACACGGGACCAAAATTCACCCCTCCACTTT.

The CDR3 DNA sequence: TGTGCCATCAGCACAGGACAGTCGGGTACTGAAGCTTTCTTT. Encoded protein: CAISTGQSGTEAFF. This chain uses TRBV10-3 with TRBJ1-1; tentatively, D is TRBD1 (6 bases). Germline lookup yields CDR1 ENHRY and CDR2 SYGVKD. V lost 6 bases to trimming and J lost 5 bases, with 16 bases between them. The CDR3 has 14 residues.

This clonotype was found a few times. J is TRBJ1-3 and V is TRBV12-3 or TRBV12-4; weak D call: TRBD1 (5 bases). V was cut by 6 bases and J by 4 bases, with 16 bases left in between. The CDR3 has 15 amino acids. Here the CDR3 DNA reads TGTGCCAGCAGCAAAGACAGTACGGCCGGAAACACCATATATTTT. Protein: CASSKDSTAGNTIYF.

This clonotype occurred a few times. The CDR3 region has the DNA TGTGCCAGCAGCACTCTAATGGTGGATACGCAGTATTTT. Amino acid sequence: CASSTLMVDTQYF. The chain couples TRBV14 to TRBJ2-3; D is ambiguous. The V gene lost 5 bases and the J gene lost 6 bases, with 12 bases spanning the gap. This CDR3 spans 13 amino acids. CDR1 and CDR2 from the germline V gene are SGHDN and FVKESK.

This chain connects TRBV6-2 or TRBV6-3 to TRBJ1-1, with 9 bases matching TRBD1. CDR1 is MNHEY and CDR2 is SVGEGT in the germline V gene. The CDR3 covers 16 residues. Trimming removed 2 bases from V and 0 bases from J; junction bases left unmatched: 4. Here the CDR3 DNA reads TGTGCCAGCAGTTACAGACAGGGGGACCTGAACACTGAAGCTTTCTTT. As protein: CASSYRQGDLNTEAFF.

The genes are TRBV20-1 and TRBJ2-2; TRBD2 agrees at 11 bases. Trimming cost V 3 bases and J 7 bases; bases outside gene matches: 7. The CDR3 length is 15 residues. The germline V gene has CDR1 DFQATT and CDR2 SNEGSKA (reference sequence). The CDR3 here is CSARQTSGTVGELFF. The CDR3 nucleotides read TGCAGTGCTAGGCAGACTAGCGGGACTGTCGGGGAGCTGTTTTTT.

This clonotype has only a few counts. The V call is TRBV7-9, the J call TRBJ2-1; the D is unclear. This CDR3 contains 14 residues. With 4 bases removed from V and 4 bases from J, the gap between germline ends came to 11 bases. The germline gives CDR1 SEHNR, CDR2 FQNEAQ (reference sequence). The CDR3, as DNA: TGTGCCAGCAGCTCTGGGTCCACATACAATGAGCAGTTCTTC. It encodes CASSSGSTYNEQFF.

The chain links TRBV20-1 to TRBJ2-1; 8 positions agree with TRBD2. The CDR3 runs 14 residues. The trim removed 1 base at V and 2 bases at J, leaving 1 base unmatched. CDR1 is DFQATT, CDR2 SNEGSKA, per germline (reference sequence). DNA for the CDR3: TGCAGTGCTAGAGGGCGGGAGGCCTACAATGAGCAGTTCTTC. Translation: CSARGREAYNEQFF.

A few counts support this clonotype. CDR3 protein: CASSLPGQRINEQFF. CDR3 in DNA: TGTGCCAGCAGCTTACCGGGACAGCGGATCAATGAGCAGTTCTTC. This chain uses TRBV7-9 with TRBJ2-1, with TRBD1 matching over 7 bases. Per germline, CDR1 SEHNR and CDR2 FQNEAQ (reference sequence). The length of the CDR3 is 15 residues. J lost 6 bases, V lost 2 bases, and 7 bases had no gene match.

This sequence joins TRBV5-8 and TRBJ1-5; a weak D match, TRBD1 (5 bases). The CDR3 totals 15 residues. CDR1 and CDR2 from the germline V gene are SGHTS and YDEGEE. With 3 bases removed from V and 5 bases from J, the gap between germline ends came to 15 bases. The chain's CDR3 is CASSSWPGIYQPQHF. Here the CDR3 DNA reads TGTGCCAGCAGCTCGTGGCCAGGGATCTATCAGCCCCAGCATTTT.

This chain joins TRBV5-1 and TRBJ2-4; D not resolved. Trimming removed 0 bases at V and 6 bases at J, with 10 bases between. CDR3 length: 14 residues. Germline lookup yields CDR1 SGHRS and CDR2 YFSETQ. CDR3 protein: CASSLGETGNIQYF. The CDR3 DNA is TGCGCCAGCAGCTTGGGGGAAACGGGAAACATTCAGTACTTC. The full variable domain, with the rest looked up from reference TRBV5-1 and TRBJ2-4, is KAGVTQTPRYLIKTRGQQVTLSCSPISGHRSVSWYQQTPGQGLQFLFEYFSETQRNKGNFPGRFSGRQFSNSRSEMNVSTLELGDSALYLCASSLGETGNIQYFGAGTRLSVL.

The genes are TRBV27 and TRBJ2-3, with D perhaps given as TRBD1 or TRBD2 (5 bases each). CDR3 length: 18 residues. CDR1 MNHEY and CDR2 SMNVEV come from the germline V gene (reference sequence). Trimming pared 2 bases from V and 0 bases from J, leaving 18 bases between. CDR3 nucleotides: TGTGCCAGCAGTTTACGGGGCCTGGTTTTGGGTAGCACAGATACGCAGTATTTT. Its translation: CASSLRGLVLGSTDTQYF.

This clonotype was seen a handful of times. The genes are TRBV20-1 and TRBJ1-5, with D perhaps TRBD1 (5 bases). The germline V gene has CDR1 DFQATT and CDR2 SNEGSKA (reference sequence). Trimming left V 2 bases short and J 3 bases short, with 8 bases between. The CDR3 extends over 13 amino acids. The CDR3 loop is CSARSGVNQPQHF. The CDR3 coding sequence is TGCAGTGCTAGATCGGGGGTCAATCAGCCCCAGCATTTT.

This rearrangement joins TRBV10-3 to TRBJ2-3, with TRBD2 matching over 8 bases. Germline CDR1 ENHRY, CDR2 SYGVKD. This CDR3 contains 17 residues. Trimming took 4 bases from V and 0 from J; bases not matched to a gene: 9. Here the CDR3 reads CAISVYGLADSTDTQYF. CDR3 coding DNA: TGTGCCATCAGTGTTTACGGACTAGCAGACAGCACAGATACGCAGTATTTT.

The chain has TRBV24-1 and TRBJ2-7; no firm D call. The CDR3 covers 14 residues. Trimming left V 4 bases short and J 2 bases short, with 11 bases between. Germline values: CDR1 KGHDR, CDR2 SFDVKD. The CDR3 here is CATSDAADTYEQYF. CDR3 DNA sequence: TGTGCCACCAGTGACGCGGCAGACACCTACGAGCAGTACTTC.

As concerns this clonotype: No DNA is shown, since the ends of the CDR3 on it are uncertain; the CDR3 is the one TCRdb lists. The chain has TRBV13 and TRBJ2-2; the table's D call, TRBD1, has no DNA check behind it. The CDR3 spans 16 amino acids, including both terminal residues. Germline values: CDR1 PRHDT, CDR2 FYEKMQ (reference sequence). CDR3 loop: CASSGADRRAGELFFF.

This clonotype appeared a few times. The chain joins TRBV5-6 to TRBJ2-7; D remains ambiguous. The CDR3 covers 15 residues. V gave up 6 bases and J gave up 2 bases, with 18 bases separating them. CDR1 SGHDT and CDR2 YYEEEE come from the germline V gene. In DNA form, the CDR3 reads TGTGCCAGCAACCCGGGTGGTCCCTCAACCTACGAGCAGTACTTC. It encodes CASNPGGPSTYEQYF.

Here the CDR3 reads CASSQPLGVREQFF. The CDR3 DNA sequence: TGTGCCAGCAGCCAACCCCTCGGGGTCAGGGAGCAGTTCTTC. The gene calls are TRBV3-1 and TRBJ2-1, with TRBD2 as a possible D gene (5 bases). Trimming cost V 2 bases and J 10 bases, with 15 bases left between them. This CDR3 comprises 14 residues. Germline-derived CDR1 and CDR2 are LGHDT and YNNKEL (reference sequence).

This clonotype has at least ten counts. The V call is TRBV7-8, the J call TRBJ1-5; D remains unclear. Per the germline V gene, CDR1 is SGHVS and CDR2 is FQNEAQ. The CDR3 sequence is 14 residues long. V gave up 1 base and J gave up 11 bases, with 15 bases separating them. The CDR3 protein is CASSLGRLGLAQHF. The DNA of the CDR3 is TGTGCCAGCAGCTTAGGGCGGCTAGGATTGGCCCAGCATTTT.

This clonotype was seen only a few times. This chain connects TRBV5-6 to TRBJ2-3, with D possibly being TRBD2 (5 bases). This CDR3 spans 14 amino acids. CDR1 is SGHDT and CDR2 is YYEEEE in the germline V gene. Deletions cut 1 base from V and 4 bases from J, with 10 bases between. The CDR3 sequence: CASSLYQRSDTQYF. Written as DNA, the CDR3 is TGTGCCAGCAGCTTGTATCAGCGGTCAGATACGCAGTATTTT. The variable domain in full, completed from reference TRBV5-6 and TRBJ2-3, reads DAGVTQSPTHLIKTRGQQVTLRCSPKSGHDTVSWYQQALGQGPQFIFQYYEEEERQRGNFPDRFSGHQFPNYSSELNVNALLLGDSALYLCASSLYQRSDTQYFGPGTRLTVL.

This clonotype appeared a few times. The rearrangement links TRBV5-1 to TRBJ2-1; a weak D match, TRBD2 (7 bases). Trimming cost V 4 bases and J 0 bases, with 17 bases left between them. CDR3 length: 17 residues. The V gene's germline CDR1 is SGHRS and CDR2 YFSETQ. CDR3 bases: TGCGCCAGCAGCGTGGTTGCGGGGGCGAGCTCCTACAATGAGCAGTTCTTC. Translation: CASSVVAGASSYNEQFF.

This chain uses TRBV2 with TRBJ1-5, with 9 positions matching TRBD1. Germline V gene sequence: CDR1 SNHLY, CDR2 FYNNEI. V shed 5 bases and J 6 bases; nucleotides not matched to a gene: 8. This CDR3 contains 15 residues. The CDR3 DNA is TGTGCCAGCAGTTGGGGGACAGGGAGTAGTCAGCCCCAGCATTTT. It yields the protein CASSWGTGSSQPQHF.

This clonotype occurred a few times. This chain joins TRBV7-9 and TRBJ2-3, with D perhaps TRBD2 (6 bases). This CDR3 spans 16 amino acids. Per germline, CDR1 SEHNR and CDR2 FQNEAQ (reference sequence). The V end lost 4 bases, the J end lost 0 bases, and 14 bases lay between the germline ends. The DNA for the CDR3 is TGTGCCAGCAGCTCAGGAGGCGGGAAGAGCACAGATACGCAGTATTTT. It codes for CASSSGGGKSTDTQYF.

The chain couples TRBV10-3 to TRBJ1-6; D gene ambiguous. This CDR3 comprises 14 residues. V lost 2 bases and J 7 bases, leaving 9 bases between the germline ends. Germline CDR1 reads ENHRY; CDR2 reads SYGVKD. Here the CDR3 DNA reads TGTGCCATCAGTGAGACAGTTGACAATTCACCCCTCCACTTT. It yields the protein CAISETVDNSPLHF.

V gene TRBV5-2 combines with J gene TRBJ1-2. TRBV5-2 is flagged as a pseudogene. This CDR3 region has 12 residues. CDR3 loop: CASKSRLYGYTF. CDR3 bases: TGTGCCAGCAAATCTAGGCTCTATGGCTACACCTTC.

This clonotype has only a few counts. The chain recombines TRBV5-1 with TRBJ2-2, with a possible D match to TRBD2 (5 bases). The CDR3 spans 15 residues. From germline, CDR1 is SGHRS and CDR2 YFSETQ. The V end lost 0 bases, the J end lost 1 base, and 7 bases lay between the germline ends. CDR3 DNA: TGCGCCAGCAGCTTGGTACGGGAGAACACCGGGGAGCTGTTTTTT. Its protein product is CASSLVRENTGELFF.

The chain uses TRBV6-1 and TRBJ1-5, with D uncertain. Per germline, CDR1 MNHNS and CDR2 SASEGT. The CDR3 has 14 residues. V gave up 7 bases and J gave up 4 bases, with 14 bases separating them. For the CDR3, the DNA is TGTGCCAGCACCGTGAAGGGCGCAAATCAGCCCCAGCATTTT. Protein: CASTVKGANQPQHF.

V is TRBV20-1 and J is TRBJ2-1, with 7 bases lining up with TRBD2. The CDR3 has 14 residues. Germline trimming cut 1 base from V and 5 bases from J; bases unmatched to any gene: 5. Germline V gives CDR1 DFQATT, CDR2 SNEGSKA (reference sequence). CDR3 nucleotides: TGCAGTGCTAGAGGCGGGAGTAGGAACAATGAGCAGTTCTTC. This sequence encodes CSARGGSRNNEQFF.